This T cell receptor beta chain comes out of a study of Graves' ophthalmopathy and Graves' hyperthyroidism. The germline gives CDR1 MNHNS, CDR2 SASEGT. V was shortened by 4 bases and J by 3 bases, with 15 bases between the two germline ends. This CDR3 spans 15 amino acids. Findings of the study overall: The majority of expanded thyroid clonotypes above 0.001 frequency also occurred in blood.

CDR3 regions of TCR beta were amplified from RNA transcripts. The first-round RT-PCR employed HTBI primers together with the Qiagen OneStep RT-PCR kit. A multiplex PCR was then performed as the second round. One entry per CDR3 protein, called by TCRdb with MiXCR from the multiplex PCR reads. Here the sample spans approximately 500,000 distinct CDR3 sequences, 13% to 15% being singletons. Where ophthalmopathy was present, donors had moderate-to-severe activity, CAS ≥3, NOSPECS ≥4 and duration under 3 months. Someone took the PBMCs out of 9.5 to 10 ml of fresh peripheral blood. This clonotype was seen more than once but under ten times. The antigen is not known. A much larger clonotype is one base distant, so this may be a read error.

The chain carries TRBV6-1 and TRBJ1-1; no definite D call. Sequences were obtained from blood. The TCR comes from a woman aged 25 to 39 with Graves' ophthalmopathy. Written as DNA, the CDR3 is TGTGCCAGCAGTGCCTCTCGACGGGTTCACACTGAAGCTTTCTTT. This encodes CASSASRRVHTEAFF.